This T cell receptor beta chain originates from a study of CXCR3-negative and CXCR3-positive naive CD8 T cells (dated by TCRdb to the late 2010s). General notes on the study: In total, some 130 million TRB reads were obtained, corresponding to roughly 1.5 +/- 0.3 million reads per library. Data from roughly eleven donors, pooled across two independent experiments, went into the diversity and physicochemical repertoire analyses. For the TRBV-TRBJ cluster analysis, the naive subsets came from roughly 5 donors, while the memory cells came from 3 donors. General findings and caveats noted by the study authors: Freshly isolated PBMCs were used for most assays because CXCR3 expression partially decreased after cryopreservation. Both naive subsets had comparably high repertoire diversity, while memory CD8+ T cells had much lower repertoire diversity. Compared with CXCR3-negative naive cells, CXCR3-positive naive cells had TRB CDR3s with higher hydrophobicity (lower Kidera factor 4), lower energy, and higher strength and volume indices. Because surface CD5, which is linked to self-reactivity in mice, was comparable between the naive subsets, TCR interaction strength was also inferred from TRB CDR3 physicochemical properties. Naive CXCR3-negative and CXCR3-positive cells from the same donor showed similar TRBV-TRBJ usage, whereas memory cells showed distinct patterns.

The run used a NextSeq 550. The Human TCR Profiling Kit (MiLaboratory) was used to make UMI-labeled 5' RACE TRB cDNA libraries. The full amount of extracted RNA was used for cDNA synthesis, and the full amount of resulting cDNA was used for PCR amplification. Libraries were prepared in parallel with an identical number of PCR cycles. In the paper's pipeline: With a requirement of at least two reads per UMI, MIGEC and MiXCR extracted about 50,000 +/- 10,000 unique UMI-labeled TRB cDNA molecules per library. On average, each library contained 40,000 +/- 10,000 functional in-frame TRB CDR3 nucleotide clonotypes without stop codons. After downsampling to 5000 UMI-labeled TRB molecules per sample, diversity metrics, including normalized Shannon-Wiener and Chao1, were computed in VDJtools. Clonotype-size-weighted physicochemical properties of the central five CDR3 residues (interaction energy, strength, volume and Kidera factor 4) were computed in VDJtools. TCRdb reprocessed the reads; each CDR3 protein sequence makes one entry, and DNA is unavailable. TCRdb, not the authors, supplied the V and J calls. The sample's table covers under 6,000 distinct CDR3 sequences. About 1.7% of the sample rests with the top ten.

Frequency alone marks this clonotype as medium-sized (0.01 to 0.1%); no count is stored. Its antigen remains undetermined. The CDR3 covers 12 residues, taking in both the cysteine and the phenylalanine. No DNA sequence is on record. Per the germline V gene (reference sequence), DFQATT is the CDR1 and SNEGSKA is the CDR2. Each CD8+ T cell subset was flow-sorted in triplicate, and 300,000 or so cells per subset were placed directly into RLT lysis buffer. To exclude memory contaminants, naive CD8+ T cells were stringently defined as CD45RO-CCR7+CD27+CD95-. Peripheral blood mononuclear cells were isolated from buffy coats using standard density gradient centrifugation. A FACSAria III was used to flow-sort naive CD8+ T cells into CXCR3-negative and CXCR3-positive populations. Total RNA was extracted from sorted cells with an RNeasy Mini Kit.

The sequencing input was naive CXCR3+ CD8+ T cells from blood. This specimen's cell subset or site label, per the study, means: CD45RO-CCR7+CD27+CD95- naive CD8+ T cells expressing CXCR3 (TNR3+). The source is a human donor in good health. Some clones in this sample may be carry-over from other donors' samples. The chain links TRBV20-1 with TRBJ1-1; TCRdb calls TRBD1, which cannot be checked without DNA. The CDR3 region: CSARETGDRGIF.